This T cell receptor (beta chain) came from a study of shared clonotypes between healthy human individuals. Whole-study findings and limits: Depth of sequencing was expected to influence donor clonotype sharing.

Investigators divided CD4+ cells into CD45RA+ naive and CD45RA-negative memory subsets. Here immunoSEQ multiplex PCR was the method, and the copy in TCRdb shows in-frame clones only, minus some. The sample gives 1,500,000 or so clones, roughly 96% of which show up once; 1.2% is in the top ten. On this clone itself: Its specificity is unknown.

The trim removed 2 bases at V and 2 bases at J, leaving 2 bases unmatched. The CDR3 contains 14 residues. Germline-derived CDR1 and CDR2 are SGHRS and YFSETQ. The source of this sequence is a man younger than 45 in good health. The chain carries TRBV5-1 and TRBJ2-7, with TRBD2 matching over 9 bases. The material sequenced was naive CD4+ T cells sorted from blood. Stated subset: CD45RA+ positively selected. In DNA, the CDR3 is TGCGCCAGCAGCTTTAGCGGGAGCCCCTACGAGCAGTACTTC. Amino acids: CASSFSGSPYEQYF.